Sequencing of this T cell receptor beta chain was carried out in a study of technical replicates of blood from a few donors. This CDR3 comprises 12 residues. From germline, CDR1 is SNHLY and CDR2 FYNNEI. V lost 4 bases and J 6 bases, leaving 8 bases between the germline ends. Clones were sequenced by immunoSEQ multiplex PCR, and TCRdb holds only the in-frame ones, with some missing. The repertoire holds around 68,000 clones, 91% seen once, with 0.35% to 0.45% in the top ten. This receptor was obtained from a human donor in good health. Some clones in this sample may be carry-over from other donors' samples. The chain has TRBV2 and TRBJ2-3, with D possibly matching TRBD1 (6 bases). Sample: T cells isolated from PBMCs. CDR3 coding DNA: TGTGCCAGCAGTGGGGGGCTCGATACGCAGTATTTT. Translating it yields CASSGGLDTQYF.